A selection of T cell receptor beta chains follows, all from one sample in a study of Graves' ophthalmopathy and Graves' hyperthyroidism. TCRdb fed the multiplex PCR reads into MiXCR, producing one record per CDR3 protein. This table holds some 170,000 distinct CDR3 sequences, 39% found once. Sample: peripheral blood. These receptors were obtained from a man aged 30 to 45 with Graves' ophthalmopathy. The conserved cysteine and the conserved F or W are not part of the CDR3 here.

J gene: TRBJ1-2
V gene: TRBV24-1
CDR3 protein: ATSEEDNYGYT

J gene: TRBJ1-2
V gene: TRBV27
CDR3 protein: ASSPTDNYGYT

J gene: TRBJ2-5
V gene: TRBV7-2
CDR3 protein: ASSSASRVQETQY

J gene: TRBJ1-1
V gene: TRBV12-3/TRBV12-4
CDR3 protein: ASTKTNLGTEAF

J gene: TRBJ2-7
V gene: TRBV12-3/TRBV12-4
CDR3 protein: ASSLALNYEQY

J gene: TRBJ2-7
V gene: TRBV12-3/TRBV12-4
CDR3 protein: ASSMTGTAVYEQY

J gene: TRBJ1-1
V gene: TRBV6-5
CDR3 protein: ASSSGTGVMNTEAF

J gene: TRBJ2-7
V gene: TRBV6-5
CDR3 protein: ASSSGTGYSYEQY

J gene: TRBJ1-1
V gene: TRBV12-3/TRBV12-4
CDR3 protein: ASSSSDRGLAEAF

J gene: TRBJ2-2
V gene: TRBV20-1
CDR3 protein: SARDHSFRTGELF

J gene: TRBJ1-2
V gene: TRBV20-1
CDR3 protein: SASQGQGSYGYT